The 7 T cell receptor beta chains below were found in one sample sequenced in a study of blood T cell repertoires in COVID-19. Profiled with immunoSEQ multiplex PCR; TCRdb holds only in-frame clones, not every one. The repertoire has 65,000 to 90,000 clones, 85% to 90% of them found once; the top ten carry approximately 8.9%. Sequenced sample: peripheral blood. The origin of the receptors is a man aged 80 or over with acute or convalescent COVID-19.

V usage is TRBV2 and J usage is TRBJ2-7; D not resolved. With 1 base removed from V and 0 bases from J, the gap between germline ends came to 7 bases. Germline lookup yields CDR1 SNHLY and CDR2 FYNNEI. The CDR3 has 14 amino acids. Here the CDR3 reads CASSEVYTSYEQYF. In DNA form, the CDR3 reads TGTGCCAGCAGTGAAGTATACACCTCCTACGAGCAGTACTTC.

This chain joins TRBV5-1 and TRBJ2-2; D uncertain. The germline V gene has CDR1 SGHRS and CDR2 YFSETQ. The CDR3 loop spans 15 amino acids. The germline V and J ends were trimmed by 0 bases and 0 bases, with 6 bases remaining between them. CDR3 in DNA: TGCGCCAGCAGCTTGGAACGGTCGAACACCGGGGAGCTGTTTTTT. Translated: CASSLERSNTGELFF.

The chain couples TRBV5-4 to TRBJ1-2; 7 bases agree with TRBD1. From germline, CDR1 is SGHNT and CDR2 YYREEE (reference sequence). The CDR3 has 14 residues. The V and J ends lost 3 bases and 8 bases, in that order; junction bases with no gene match: 10. The CDR3 DNA is TGTGCCAGCAGCTCCTCCGGGACAGCTTTAGGCTACACCTTC. Its translation: CASSSSGTALGYTF.

The rearrangement uses TRBV5-1 and TRBJ1-4; the match to TRBD1 covers 7 bases. V was pared by 0 bases and J by 8 bases, with 10 bases of the junction left unmatched. The CDR3 covers 16 residues. CDR1 and CDR2 (germline): SGHRS, YFSETQ. The CDR3 region has the DNA TGCGCCAGCAGCTTGGGGTTAGGGCAGGGGGACGAAAAACTGTTTTTT. Amino acids: CASSLGLGQGDEKLFF.

The rearrangement uses TRBV6-5 and TRBJ2-3; 7 positions match TRBD2. The CDR3 consists of 14 residues. Trimming cost V 7 bases and J 9 bases; bases outside gene matches: 13. Per the germline V gene, CDR1 is MNHEY and CDR2 is SVGAGI. The CDR3 loop is CASTRLARLETQYF. The CDR3 coding sequence is TGTGCCAGCACAAGACTAGCACGCTTAGAAACGCAGTATTTT.

The CDR3 DNA reads TGCGCCAGCAGCCAAGATCTAGGGAGGGCCTACTTCGAGCAGTACTTC. Translating it yields CASSQDLGRAYFEQYF. V usage is TRBV4-1 and J usage is TRBJ2-7, with TRBD2 matching 7 bases. There are 16 residues in the CDR3. V trimming: 0 bases; J trimming: 6 bases; junction bases outside the gene matches: 11. Per germline, CDR1 MGHRA and CDR2 YSYEKL.

V is TRBV28 and J is TRBJ1-1, with D perhaps TRBD1 (6 bases). V lost 2 bases and J 1 base, leaving 8 bases between the germline ends. The CDR3 covers 14 residues. From germline, CDR1 is MDHEN and CDR2 SYDVKM. CDR3 amino acids: CASSLQGSNTEAFF. For the CDR3, the DNA is TGTGCCAGCAGTTTACAGGGGTCGAACACTGAAGCTTTCTTT.